Here is one T cell receptor (beta chain) with its context. This clone was counted only a few times. Its antigen has not been determined. No base quality information exists; no much larger clone differs at one position. The data derive from a study of follicular helper T cells after annual influenza vaccination (TCRdb year 2017). General notes on the study: After each seasonal influenza vaccination, blood was collected on days 0, 7 and 28. To study recall of cTfh clones, some subjects were followed through successive annual vaccinations in the 2013-2014, 2014-2015 and 2015-2016 seasons. One week after vaccination, a second recruited cohort of roughly twelve subjects (Table S1) displayed a similar ICOS+CD38+ cTfh response. Six subjects had multi-year samples: four covered two vaccination seasons and two covered three seasons. The 2013-2014 samples were cryopreserved, while the 2015 samples were processed right after collection. Results and caveats for the whole study, not just this receptor: Only about 9-22% of analyzed cells yielded productive TCRB sequences, so sampling of rare clonotypes was not possible. Undersampling of the much larger non-cTfh compartments could not be excluded when assessing influenza clone enrichment. ICOS+CD38+ cTfh clonality correlated with the frequency of that population, and its change correlated with the change in circulating plasmablast frequency. Successive annual vaccinations recalled a recurring oligoclonal ICOS+CD38+ cTfh response that included tetramer and AIM influenza-specific clonotypes. Day 7 ICOS+CD38+ clones were most often found later in ICOS-CD38- cTfh, suggesting that subset may serve as a memory reservoir.

Library prep was done by the immunoSEQ multiplex PCR assay. Adaptive Biotechnologies carried out TCRB amplification, library preparation, sequencing and preliminary bioinformatics at Survey level resolution. Processing in the source paper ran as follows. In R, clonality was calculated as 1 minus the normalized Shannon entropy, and the Gini index was computed using the R package ineq. Overlap score was the summed counts of shared sequences divided by total counts of all sequences in both compared samples. Shared-clonotype significance used Fisher's exact test assuming a theoretical repertoire of 10^7 TCRB sequences. In its TCRdb copy, this immuneACCESS table keeps in-frame sequences only and misses some clones. Where compared with another copy, unresolved V genes explain less than half of these, and the others have no known cause. V, J and clone size are those of that table, while D and trimming were read from the DNA. This sample has around 10,000 clones in its table, and 70% to 80% of those were observed once. 0.87% of the sample lies in the top ten.

TCRB sequencing was used to follow sorted CD4 subsets from the blood of adults before and after they were given the seasonal inactivated influenza vaccine (Fluvarix). To be eligible, subjects had to live in the community and must not have received influenza vaccine in the previous 6 months. Influenza vaccine contraindications, substance abuse, HIV/AIDS, active malignancy, immunomodulatory medication and active illness such as respiratory infection were included among the exclusion criteria. At each time point, somewhere between roughly 40 and 100 mL of blood was taken. Ficoll-Paque PLUS or SepMate separation was used to isolate PBMC. As a non-Tfh subset for comparison, CXCR5- memory CD4 T cells were sorted. Cell subsets were sorted from PBMC on a BD FACS Aria before DNA extraction. The junction shows trimming of 3 bases on V and 1 base on J, and the gene matches do not reach 10 bases of it. The CDR3, cysteine through phenylalanine, is 18 amino acids long. Only the CDR3 part of the read is kept: 54 bases, read in frame from the first base. As encoded in the germline V gene (reference sequence), CDR1 is SSHAT while CDR2 is FNYEAQ.

The rearranged segments are TRBV7-7 and TRBJ2-5; TRBD2 lines up with 11 middle nucleotides. The receptor was derived from an adult who received the influenza vaccine. Here the sequenced sample was CXCR5- memory CD4+ T cells sorted from blood, taken 6 weeks after influenza vaccination. The cell subset or site label of this sample denotes: CXCR5- memory CD4 T cells. The encoded CDR3 is CASSLALTSGGSQETQYF. The nucleotide sequence reads TGTGCCAGCAGCTTGGCCCTTACTAGCGGGGGCTCCCAAGAGACCCAGTACTTC.